One T cell receptor beta chain is described in this entry. Its antigen is not known. The time point was: cycle 4 day 1 (C4D1), after less than 7 weeks of nivolumab. Relapses following autologous stem cell transplantation were seen in all patients, with brentuximab vedotin exposure varying. Magnetic negative selection isolated CD8+ T cells from thawed PBMCs. This entry belongs to a study of PD-1 blockade in classical Hodgkin lymphoma. Points from the study as a whole: TCR diversity at baseline was reported to be reduced in newly diagnosed patients relative to healthy donors. Newly diagnosed patients had diversity similar to the baseline diversity of complete responders.

Only in-frame clones appear in the TCRdb table, and some are missing; sequencing was by immunoSEQ multiplex PCR. This table has more than 9,500 clones, about 85% appearing once. The J segment lost 7 bases and the V segment lost 5 bases, leaving 20 bases of the junction unmatched. CDR3 length equals 18 residues. Germline-derived CDR1 and CDR2 are SEHNR and FQNEAQ (reference sequence). This clonotype was sampled from a human donor with classical Hodgkin lymphoma. The donor label of this sample is uncertain. The chain links TRBV7-9 to TRBJ1-3; 7 nucleotides match TRBD1. The specimen was CD8+ T cells from blood, collected before the fourth cycle of nivolumab. Here the CDR3 reads CASSREPTLTGRSNTIYF. In DNA, the CDR3 is TGTGCCAGCAGCCGCGAACCGACTCTGACAGGGAGATCGAACACCATATATTTT.